The clone carrying this TCR beta chain was seen a handful of times. This entry is derived from a study of T-cell reconstitution after alpha-beta-depleted transplantation in children. Preparation of the TCRbeta library used unique molecular identifiers. TCRdb redid the calling of the PCR reads with MiXCR, one entry per CDR3 protein. The sample comprises hundreds of thousands of distinct CDR3 sequences, roughly 33% of which are singletons, and approximately 2.3% rests with the top ten. Sequencing used PBMCs from the stem cell graft donor, obtained from the stem cell graft. This clonotype was obtained from a human donor who donated a stem cell graft to a child with aplastic anemia.

The CDR3 DNA is TGTGCCAGCAGCTTGGGGTCAGGGTGGGAGCAGTACTTC. It translates to CASSLGSGWEQYF. V usage is TRBV5-5 and J usage is TRBJ2-7, with D perhaps TRBD1 (5 bases). Trimming removed 0 bases at V and 7 bases at J, with 11 bases between. CDR3 length equals 13 residues. Germline V gene lookup returns CDR1 SGHKS and CDR2 YYEKEE (reference sequence).